This T cell receptor beta chain was sequenced in a study of PD-1 blockade in mismatch repair-deficient tumors. General observations from the study: Tumor-resident clones, often undetectable pretreatment in blood, expanded then contracted after pembrolizumab.

This CDR3 is 14 amino acids long. Germline CDR1 is SGHAT and CDR2 is FQDESV (reference sequence). Trimming at V came to 5 bases and at J to 0 bases, leaving 3 bases not matched to a gene. Only in-frame clones appear in the TCRdb table, and some are missing; sequencing was by immunoSEQ multiplex PCR. The sample has some 120,000 clones; about 88% are singletons. A note on this clone: What it binds is unknown.

The material was peripheral blood, obtained 44 weeks after starting pembrolizumab. The TCR originated in an adult with mismatch repair-deficient cancer. The chain couples TRBV11-1 to TRBJ2-7, with TRBD1 identical over 8 bases. For the CDR3, the DNA is TGTGCCAGCAGCCCCGGGACAGGCTCCTACGAGCAGTACTTC. It is translated as CASSPGTGSYEQYF.